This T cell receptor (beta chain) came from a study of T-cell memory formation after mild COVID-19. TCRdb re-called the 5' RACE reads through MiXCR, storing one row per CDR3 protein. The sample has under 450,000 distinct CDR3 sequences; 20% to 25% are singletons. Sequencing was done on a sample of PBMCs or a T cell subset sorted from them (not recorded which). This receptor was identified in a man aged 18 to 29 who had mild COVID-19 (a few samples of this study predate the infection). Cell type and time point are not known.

CDR3 amino acids: CASSTRTGGDGYTF. CDR3 in DNA: TGTGCCAGCAGCACCCGAACAGGGGGCGATGGCTACACCTTC. The V call is TRBV9, the J call TRBJ1-2, with 9 bases identical to TRBD1. Trimming removed 4 bases from V and 6 bases from J; junction bases left unmatched: 7. CDR3 length: 14 amino acids. Germline values: CDR1 SGDLS, CDR2 YYNGEE.